The text below deals with one T cell receptor beta chain. This clonotype appeared a few times. This receptor's antigen is unknown. Base qualities were left out, and no much larger clone turns up one base away. These data belong to a study of neurological immune-mediated disorders (dated by TCRdb to between 2019 and 2020). About the study as a whole: Of the roughly 34 multiple sclerosis patients, about 30 had relapsing-remitting MS and 3 had secondary progressive MS. Alongside PBMC samples, the set of some 97 TCR-beta libraries contained longitudinal samples, technical triplicates, and paired CD4+ and CD8+ T-cell subsets that had been sorted. Of the approximately 66 subjects in the cohort, about 14 were HAM/TSP patients, approximately 34 were multiple sclerosis patients, and roughly 20 were healthy controls. The study compared peripheral blood TCR-beta repertoires of HTLV-I-associated myelopathy (HAM/TSP) patients, multiple sclerosis patients and healthy controls using UMI-based sequencing. Broad study findings and their caveats: No clinical or MRI features were associated with the MS cluster, and the authors said that larger cohorts are needed. TCR clonal expansion was greatest in HAM/TSP patients and smallest in MS patients, who ranked below even healthy controls. Phylogenetic analysis grouped repertoires from 18 of 34 MS patients into a cluster of related CDR3 sequences, suggesting a possible repertoire-level signature. No identical CDR3 amino acid sequences were found to be shared among expanded clones across subjects, suggesting that TCR-beta repertoires were private in all groups.

Unsorted PBMC libraries were generated from 2 million PBMCs stored in RNAlater at -80 °C until RNA extraction. Multiple sclerosis patients were enrolled in a US clinical protocol under which disease progression was evaluated by magnetic resonance imaging. Peripheral blood was subjected to Ficoll-Hypaque density gradient centrifugation to isolate PBMCs, which were then cryopreserved in liquid nitrogen. From the germline V gene, CDR1 is SQVTM and CDR2 is ANQGSEA. V drops 4 bases and J drops 0 bases, leaving 19 bases in between. The CDR3 has 17 amino acids, counting the end cysteine and phenylalanine. Left in the record is the CDR3 DNA by itself, 51 bases read in frame from the first base. To synthesize cDNA, template-switch 5'RACE was performed with a primer carrying a 10-nucleotide random unique molecular identifier so that each TCR transcript was tagged. Every sequencing run covered 15-18 subjects and yielded more than 160 million TCR-beta sequences. The RNeasy kit was used for extraction of total RNA. Using the KAPA Real-time Library Amplification kit, TCR-beta VDJ regions were amplified with primers for the TCR constant region and the 5'RACE anchor. A first PCR added sample indexes and Illumina adaptors, and a second PCR then raised library yield. After purification with Ampure beads, the TCR product of roughly 650 bp was size-selected on a 2% E-gel SizeSelection system. Before pooling, library quality was checked on a Bioanalyzer, concentration was measured with Qubit, and libraries were quantified with the Kapa Library Quantification kit. An Illumina HiSeq 2500 sequenced the libraries paired-end 2 x 150 bp. To increase sequence diversity, roughly 24-31% phiX was spiked into each library pool. As for the original processing: Quality-filtered reads were processed with the UMI-based MiGEC pipeline, which removed over 75% of raw TCR sequences during error correction. VDJ genes were aligned to IMGT germline references, and clonotypes were defined by unique CDR3 amino acid sequence plus V-J genes. Clonal expansion, Shannon diversity, and CDR3 relatedness (CalcPairwiseDistances, ClusterSamples) were evaluated with VDJtools, and phylogenetic trees were built with CLCbio workbench. Clones with at least 8 unique UMIs were defined as expanded, with this threshold being based on coefficient-of-variation modelling across technical triplicates. Using fastp trimming at Q25 and MiXCR clonotype assembly, TCRdb reanalyzed the public sequencing data and kept in-frame beta chains. Rows merge per CDR3 protein into single entries with the most common DNA and genes. TCRdb, not the original authors, processed these V and J calls. Across this sample there are 50,000 to 65,000 distinct CDR3 sequences, with less than 4.5% seen only once. Approximately 1.6% of the sample is in the top ten clones.

The rearrangement joined TRBV29-1 to TRBJ1-3, and possibly TRBD1, on 5 matching bases. Sequences were obtained from PBMCs. The clonotype comes from a man younger than 40 with multiple sclerosis. The nucleotides are TGCAGCGTTGTCGCAGGGAAAAATTGGGTCTCTGGAAACACCATATATTTT. Its product reads: CSVVAGKNWVSGNTIYF. The full variable domain, completed from the reference TRBV29-1 and TRBJ1-3 proteins outside the CDR3, reads SAVISQKPSRDICQRGTSLTIQCQVDSQVTMMFWYRQQPGQSLTLIATANQGSEATYESGFVIDKFPISRPNLTFSTLTVSNMSPEDSSIYLCSVVAGKNWVSGNTIYFGEGSWLTVV.